This T cell receptor beta chain was captured by sequencing in a study of blood T cell repertoires in COVID-19. On the study more broadly: The United States, Italy and Spain supplied acute and convalescent COVID-19 samples. In each case, the material was cDNA or gDNA derived from T cells, B-cell-depleted T cells, or PBMCs.

The CDR3 consists of 15 residues. Germline V gene lookup returns CDR1 SGHRS and CDR2 YFSETQ. J gave up 1 base and V 4 bases, and 8 bases lay outside the gene matches. In its sample, this clone was seen once. Original handling: The assay estimated nucleated cells by amplifying reference gene primers. This table comes from immunoSEQ multiplex PCR, and its TCRdb copy is limited to in-frame clones, with some not included. Clonal size and the V and J genes are those of that table, whereas D and trimming came from the DNA. The table shows some 49,000 clones, with 82% occurring only once. Sequenced sample: peripheral blood. This chain uses TRBV5-1 with TRBJ2-7; 7 nucleotides align to TRBD1. This TCR was recovered from a woman aged 55-70 years with acute or convalescent COVID-19. CDR3 loop: CASSLGQVYSYEQYF. CDR3 in DNA: TGCGCCAGCAGCCTCGGACAGGTGTATTCCTACGAGCAGTACTTC.